This T cell receptor beta chain was recovered during a study of memory CD4+ T cells and cytomegalovirus serostatus. Study overall: Donors were healthy Belgian adults, 9 CMV seropositive and 24 seronegative.

The CDR3 totals 16 residues. Germline trimming cut 4 bases from V and 0 bases from J; bases unmatched to any gene: 9. In germline, CDR1 is SGHKS, CDR2 YYEKEE (reference sequence). This clone was found a few times. Its antigen is not identified. Whole-study findings and limits: 67 of 164 known CMV-associated TCRbeta sequences appeared in CD4+ memory.

The sort gate was single viable CD3+CD4+CD8-CD45RO+ cells for memory CD4+ T cells. Serum IgG to CMV pp150, pp28, p38 and p52 defined serostatus. Only in-frame clones appear in the TCRdb table, and some are missing; sequencing was by immunoSEQ multiplex PCR. The sample has approximately 92,000 clones, about 80% seen once. The chain combines TRBV5-5 with TRBJ1-1; the match to TRBD1 covers 7 bases. The material sequenced was memory CD4+ T cells from blood. This TCR came from an adult in good health and CMV-seropositive. The CDR3 sequence: CASSLQMGQLNTEAFF. The CDR3 DNA sequence: TGTGCCAGCAGCCTACAGATGGGACAGCTGAACACTGAAGCTTTCTTT.